This T cell receptor beta chain comes out of a study of T-cell reconstitution after alpha-beta-depleted transplantation in children. V was clipped by 2 bases and J by 3 bases; unmatched bases: 4. CDR3 length equals 15 residues. Germline V gives CDR1 SGHTA, CDR2 FQGNSA. In this sample, this clonotype turned up a few times. Using unique molecular identifiers, the investigators prepared the TCRbeta library. TCRdb reprocessed the PCR reads with MiXCR, giving one entry per CDR3 protein. The data contain 250,000 to 400,000 distinct CDR3 sequences, approximately 20% of them seen just once; the ten biggest clones take up 11%.

The clonotype comes from a male patient younger than 18 who had a stem cell transplant for acute lymphoblastic leukemia, so the T cells may come from the graft donor. The starting material was PBMCs, mostly from graft donor cells, obtained 180 days after TCRalphabeta/CD19-depleted stem cell transplant. The chain combines TRBV7-2 with TRBJ2-7, with 10 bases lining up with TRBD2. The CDR3 protein is CASSLSSGRNYEQYF. CDR3 sequence (DNA): TGTGCCAGCAGCTTATCTAGCGGGAGAAACTACGAGCAGTACTTC.